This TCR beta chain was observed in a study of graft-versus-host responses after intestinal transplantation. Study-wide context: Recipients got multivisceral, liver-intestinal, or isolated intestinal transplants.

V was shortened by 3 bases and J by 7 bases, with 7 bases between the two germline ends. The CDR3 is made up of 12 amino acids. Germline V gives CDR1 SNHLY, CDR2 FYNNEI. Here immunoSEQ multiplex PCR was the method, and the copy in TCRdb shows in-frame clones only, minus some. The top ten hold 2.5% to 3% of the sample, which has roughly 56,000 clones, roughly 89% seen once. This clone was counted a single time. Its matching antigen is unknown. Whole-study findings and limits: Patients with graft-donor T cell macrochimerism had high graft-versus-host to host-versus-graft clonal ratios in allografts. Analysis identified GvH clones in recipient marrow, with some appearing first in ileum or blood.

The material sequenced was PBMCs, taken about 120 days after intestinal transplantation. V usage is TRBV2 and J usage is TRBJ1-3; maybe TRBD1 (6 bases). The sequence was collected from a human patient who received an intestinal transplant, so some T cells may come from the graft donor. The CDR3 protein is CASSERGNTIYF. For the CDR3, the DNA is TGTGCCAGCAGTGAGAGGGGGAACACCATATATTTT. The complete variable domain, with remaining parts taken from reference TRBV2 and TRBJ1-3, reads EPEVTQTPSHQVTQMGQEVILRCVPISNHLYFYWYRQILGQKVEFLVSFYNNEISEKSEIFDDQFSVERPDGSNFTLKIRSTKLEDSAMYFCASSERGNTIYFGEGSWLTVV.